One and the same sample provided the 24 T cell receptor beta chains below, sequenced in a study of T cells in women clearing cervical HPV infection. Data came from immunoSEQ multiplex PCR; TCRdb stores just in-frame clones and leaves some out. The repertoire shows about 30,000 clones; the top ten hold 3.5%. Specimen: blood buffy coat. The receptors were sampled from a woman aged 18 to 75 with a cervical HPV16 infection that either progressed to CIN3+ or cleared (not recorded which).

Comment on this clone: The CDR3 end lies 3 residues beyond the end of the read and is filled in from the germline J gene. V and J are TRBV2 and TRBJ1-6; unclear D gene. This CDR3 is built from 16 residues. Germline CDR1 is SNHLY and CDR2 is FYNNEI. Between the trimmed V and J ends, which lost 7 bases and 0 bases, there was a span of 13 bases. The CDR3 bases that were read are TGTGCCAGCATCGGGATTCGGGGCTCCTATAATTCACCC. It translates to CASIGIRGSYNSP. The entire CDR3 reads CASIGIRGSYNSPLHF.

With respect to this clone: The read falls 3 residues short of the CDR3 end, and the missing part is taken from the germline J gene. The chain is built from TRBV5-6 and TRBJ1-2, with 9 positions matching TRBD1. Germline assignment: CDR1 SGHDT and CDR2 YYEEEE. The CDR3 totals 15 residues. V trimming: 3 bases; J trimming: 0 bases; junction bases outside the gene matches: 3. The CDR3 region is CASSSQGAPNYGYTF. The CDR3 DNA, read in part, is TGTGCCAGCAGCTCACAGGGGGCCCCTAACTATGGC.

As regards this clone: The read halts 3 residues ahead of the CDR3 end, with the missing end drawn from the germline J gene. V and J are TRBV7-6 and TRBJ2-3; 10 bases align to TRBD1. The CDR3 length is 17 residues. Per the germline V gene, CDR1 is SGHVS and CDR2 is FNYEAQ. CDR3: CASSLGLTGGGQETQYF. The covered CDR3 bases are TGTGCCAGCAGCTTAGGGTTGACAGGGGGCGGCCAAGAGACG.

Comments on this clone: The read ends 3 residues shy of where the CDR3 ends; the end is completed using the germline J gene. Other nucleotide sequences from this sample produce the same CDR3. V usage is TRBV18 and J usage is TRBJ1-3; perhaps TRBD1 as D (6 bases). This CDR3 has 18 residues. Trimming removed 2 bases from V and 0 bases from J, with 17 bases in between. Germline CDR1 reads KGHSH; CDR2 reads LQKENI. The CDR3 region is CASSPRVEGQISGNTIYF. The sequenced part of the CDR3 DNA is TGTGCCAGCTCACCAAGGGTCGAAGGACAGATCTCTGGAAACACC.

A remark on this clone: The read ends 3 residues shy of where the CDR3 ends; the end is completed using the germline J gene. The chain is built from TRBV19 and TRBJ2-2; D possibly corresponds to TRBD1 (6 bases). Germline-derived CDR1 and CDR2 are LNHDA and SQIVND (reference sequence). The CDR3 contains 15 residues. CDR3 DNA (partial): TGTGCCAGTAGTAAGCAGGGGAACCTCTGGGAAAAG. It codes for CASSKQGNLWEK. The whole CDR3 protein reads CASSKQGNLWEKLFF.

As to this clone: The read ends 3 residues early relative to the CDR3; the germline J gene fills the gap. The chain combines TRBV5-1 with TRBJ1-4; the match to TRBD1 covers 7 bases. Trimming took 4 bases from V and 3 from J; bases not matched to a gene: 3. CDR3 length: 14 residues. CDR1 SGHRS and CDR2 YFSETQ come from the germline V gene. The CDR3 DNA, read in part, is TGCGCCAGCAGCCGACAGGGATCTAATGAAAAA. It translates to CASSRQGSNEK. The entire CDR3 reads CASSRQGSNEKLFF. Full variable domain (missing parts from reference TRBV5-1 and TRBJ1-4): KAGVTQTPRYLIKTRGQQVTLSCSPISGHRSVSWYQQTPGQGLQFLFEYFSETQRNKGNFPGRFSGRQFSNSRSEMNVSTLELGDSALYLCASSRQGSNEKLFFGSGTQLSVL.

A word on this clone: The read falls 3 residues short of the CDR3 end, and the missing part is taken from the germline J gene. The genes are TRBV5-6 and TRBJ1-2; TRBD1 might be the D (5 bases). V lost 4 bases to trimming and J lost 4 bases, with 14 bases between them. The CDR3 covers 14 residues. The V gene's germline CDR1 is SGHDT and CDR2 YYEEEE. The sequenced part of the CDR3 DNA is TGTGCCAGCAGCCTGGGTCAGGGATCCTATGGC. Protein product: CASSLGQGSYG. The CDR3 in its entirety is CASSLGQGSYGYTF.

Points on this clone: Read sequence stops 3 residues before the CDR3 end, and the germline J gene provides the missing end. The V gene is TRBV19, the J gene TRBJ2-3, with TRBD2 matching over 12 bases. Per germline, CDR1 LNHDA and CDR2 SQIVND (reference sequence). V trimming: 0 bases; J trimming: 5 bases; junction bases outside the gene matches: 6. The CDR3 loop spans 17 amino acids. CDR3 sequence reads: CASSIERTSGTGDTQYF. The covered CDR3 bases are TGTGCCAGTAGTATAGAAAGGACTAGCGGGACGGGAGATACG. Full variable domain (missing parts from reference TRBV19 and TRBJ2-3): DGGITQSPKYLFRKEGQNVTLSCEQNLNHDAMYWYRQDPGQGLRLIYYSQIVNDFQKGDIAEGYSVSREKKESFPLTVTSAQKNPTAFYLCASSIERTSGTGDTQYFGPGTRLTVL.

CDR3 DNA, as far as it was read: TGTGCCAGCTCACCACAGGTTAGCGGTGAC. Translation: CASSPQVSGD. The complete CDR3 protein is CASSPQVSGDYTF. The chain links TRBV18 to TRBJ1-2; D unresolved. The read terminates 3 residues before the CDR3 end, so the remaining end is supplied by the germline J gene. Germline V gene data show CDR1 as KGHSH and CDR2 as LQKENI. CDR3 length: 13 amino acids.

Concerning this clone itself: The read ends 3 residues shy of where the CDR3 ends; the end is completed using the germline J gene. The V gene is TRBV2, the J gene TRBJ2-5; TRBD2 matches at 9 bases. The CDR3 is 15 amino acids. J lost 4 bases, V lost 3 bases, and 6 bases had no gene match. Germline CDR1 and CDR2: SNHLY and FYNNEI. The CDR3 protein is CASSDELAGTETQYF. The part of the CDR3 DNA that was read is TGTGCCAGCAGTGATGAGCTAGCGGGAACAGAGACC.

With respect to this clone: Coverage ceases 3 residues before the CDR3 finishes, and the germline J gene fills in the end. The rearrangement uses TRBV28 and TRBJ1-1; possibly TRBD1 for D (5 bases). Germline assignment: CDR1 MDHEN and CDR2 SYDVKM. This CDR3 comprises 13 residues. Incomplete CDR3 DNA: TGTGCCAGCAGAAACCTTTTCCAGGACAAG. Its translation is CASRNLFQDK. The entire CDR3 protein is CASRNLFQDKAFF.

The CDR3 is CAWSALAGTYNEQFF. The CDR3 bases that were read are TGTGCCTGGAGTGCGTTAGCGGGGACCTACAATGAG. V usage is TRBV30 and J usage is TRBJ2-1, with 8 nucleotides matching TRBD2. With the read ending 3 residues before the CDR3 end, the germline J gene is used to fill in that end. V dropped 1 base and J dropped 2; count of bases not matched to a gene: 4. Germline-derived CDR1 and CDR2 are GTSNPN and SVGIG (reference sequence). This CDR3 comprises 15 residues.

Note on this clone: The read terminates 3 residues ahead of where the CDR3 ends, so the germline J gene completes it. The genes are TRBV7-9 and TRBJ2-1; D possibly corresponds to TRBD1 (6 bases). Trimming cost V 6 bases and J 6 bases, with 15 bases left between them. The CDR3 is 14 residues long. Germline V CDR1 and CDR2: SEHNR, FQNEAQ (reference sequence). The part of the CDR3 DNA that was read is TGTGCCAGCAGACGCAGGGGCCGGGCCAATGAG. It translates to CASRRRGRANE. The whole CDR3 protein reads CASRRRGRANEQFF.

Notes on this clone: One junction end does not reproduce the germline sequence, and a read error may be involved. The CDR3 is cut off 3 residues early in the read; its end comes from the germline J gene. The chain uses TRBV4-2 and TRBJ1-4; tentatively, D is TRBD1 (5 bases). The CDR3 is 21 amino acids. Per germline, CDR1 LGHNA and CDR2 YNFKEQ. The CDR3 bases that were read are TGTGCCAGCAGCAAAGATCCGGACCCCTGGATTAGCTATTCTGGGGCCAACGTA. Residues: CASSKDPDPWISYSGANV. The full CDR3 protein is CASSKDPDPWISYSGANVLFF.

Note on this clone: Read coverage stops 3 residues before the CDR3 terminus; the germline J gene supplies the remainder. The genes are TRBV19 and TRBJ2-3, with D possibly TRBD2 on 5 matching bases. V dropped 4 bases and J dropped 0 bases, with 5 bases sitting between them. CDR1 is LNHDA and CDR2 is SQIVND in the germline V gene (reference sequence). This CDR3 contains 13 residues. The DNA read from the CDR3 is TGTGCCAGTAGTAGCGGGAGCACAGATACG. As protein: CASSSGSTDT. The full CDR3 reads CASSSGSTDTQYF.

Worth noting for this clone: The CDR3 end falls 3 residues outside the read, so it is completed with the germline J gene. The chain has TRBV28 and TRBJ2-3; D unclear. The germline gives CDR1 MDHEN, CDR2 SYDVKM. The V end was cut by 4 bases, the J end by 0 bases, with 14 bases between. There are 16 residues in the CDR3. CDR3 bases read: TGTGCCAGCAGTTCCACCCTATCCTCTAGCACAGATACG. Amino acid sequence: CASSSTLSSSTDT. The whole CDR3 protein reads CASSSTLSSSTDTQYF.

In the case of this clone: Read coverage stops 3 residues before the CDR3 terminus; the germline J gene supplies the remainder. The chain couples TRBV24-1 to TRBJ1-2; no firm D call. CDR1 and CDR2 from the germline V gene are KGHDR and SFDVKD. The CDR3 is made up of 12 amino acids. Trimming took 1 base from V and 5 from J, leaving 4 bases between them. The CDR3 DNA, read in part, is TGTGCCACCAGTGATTTCGGGTATGGC. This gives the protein CATSDFGYG. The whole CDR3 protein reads CATSDFGYGYTF.

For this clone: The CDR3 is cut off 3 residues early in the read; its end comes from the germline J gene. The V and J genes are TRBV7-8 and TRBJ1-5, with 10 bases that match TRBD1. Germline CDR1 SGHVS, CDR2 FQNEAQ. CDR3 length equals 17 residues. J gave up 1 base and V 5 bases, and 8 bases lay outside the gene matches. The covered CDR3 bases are TGTGCCAGCAGCCTCGGAGTGGGACAGGGGAGCAATCAGCCC. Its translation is CASSLGVGQGSNQP. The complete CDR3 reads CASSLGVGQGSNQPQHF. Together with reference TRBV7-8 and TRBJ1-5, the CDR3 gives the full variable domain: GAGVSQSPRYKVAKRGQDVALRCDPISGHVSLFWYQQALGQGPEFLTYFQNEAQLDKSGLPSDRFFAERPEGSVSTLKIQRTQQEDSAVYLCASSLGVGQGSNQPQHFGDGTRLSIL.

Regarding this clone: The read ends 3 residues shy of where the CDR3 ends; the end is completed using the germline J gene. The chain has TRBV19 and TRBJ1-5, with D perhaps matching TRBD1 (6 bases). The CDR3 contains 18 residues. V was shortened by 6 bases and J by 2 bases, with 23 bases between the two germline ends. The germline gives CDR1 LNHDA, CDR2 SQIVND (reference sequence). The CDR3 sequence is CASRPIGGGPGGNQPQHF. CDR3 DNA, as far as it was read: TGTGCCAGTAGACCAATTGGGGGGGGGCCCGGGGGCAATCAGCCC.

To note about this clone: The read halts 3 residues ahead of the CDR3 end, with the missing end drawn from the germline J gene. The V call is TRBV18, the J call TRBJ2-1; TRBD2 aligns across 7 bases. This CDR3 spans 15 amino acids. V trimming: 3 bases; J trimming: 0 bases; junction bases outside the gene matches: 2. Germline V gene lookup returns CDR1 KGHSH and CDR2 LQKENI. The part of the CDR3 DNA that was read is TGTGCCAGCTCACCGGGGGGGGGCTCCTACAATGAG. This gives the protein CASSPGGGSYNE. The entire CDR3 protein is CASSPGGGSYNEQFF.

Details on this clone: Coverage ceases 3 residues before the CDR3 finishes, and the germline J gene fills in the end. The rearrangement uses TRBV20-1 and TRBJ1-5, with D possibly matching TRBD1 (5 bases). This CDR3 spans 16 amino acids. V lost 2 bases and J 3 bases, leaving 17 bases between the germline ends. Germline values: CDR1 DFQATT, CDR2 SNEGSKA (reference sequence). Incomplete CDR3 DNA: TGCAGTGCTAGAACTCTCGGGGGTGGGCACAATCAGCCC. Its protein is CSARTLGGGHNQP. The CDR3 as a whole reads CSARTLGGGHNQPQHF.

The covered CDR3 bases are TGTGCCAGCAGGGGAATTGGGACTGAGAATGAAAAG. Its protein is CASRGIGTENEK. The full CDR3 protein is CASRGIGTENEKLFF. The genes are TRBV2 and TRBJ2-2; tentatively, D is TRBD2 (6 bases). The observed sequence ends 3 residues before the CDR3 terminus, with the missing tail filled in from the germline J gene. In germline, CDR1 is SNHLY, CDR2 FYNNEI. CDR3 length: 15 amino acids.

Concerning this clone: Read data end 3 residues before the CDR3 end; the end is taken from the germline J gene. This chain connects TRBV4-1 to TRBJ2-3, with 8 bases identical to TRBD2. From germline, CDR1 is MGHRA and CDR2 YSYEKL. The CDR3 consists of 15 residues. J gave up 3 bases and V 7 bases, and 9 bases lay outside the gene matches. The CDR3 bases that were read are TGCGCCAGCATGCGGGGGGAGGCCTCGACAGATACG. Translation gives CASMRGEASTDT. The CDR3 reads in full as CASMRGEASTDTQYF.

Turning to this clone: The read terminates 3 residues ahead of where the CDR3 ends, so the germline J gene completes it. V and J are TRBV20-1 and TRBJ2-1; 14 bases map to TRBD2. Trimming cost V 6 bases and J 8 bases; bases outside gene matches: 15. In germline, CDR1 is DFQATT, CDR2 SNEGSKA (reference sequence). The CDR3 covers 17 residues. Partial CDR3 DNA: TGCAGTGCCACCCGCCGGACTAGCGGGAGGAACTTGGATGAG. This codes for CSATRRTSGRNLDE. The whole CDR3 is CSATRRTSGRNLDEQFF.